The rows below give T cell receptor beta chains drawn from one sample of a study of blood T cell repertoires in COVID-19. Assay used: immunoSEQ multiplex PCR; TCRdb lists only in-frame clones, some missing. The profile shows under 85,000 clones, around four fifths of them singletons. The sequencing input was peripheral blood. The receptors stem from a human donor in a cohort sampled during active COVID-19. The CDR3 runs from the conserved cysteine through the conserved F or W. A D gene is named only where the DNA matches it firmly. Only some rows state a clone size, as once, few, many or a class for expanded clones.

V,J,D,size,DNA,CDR3
TRBV9,TRBJ2-3,-,-,TGTGCCAGCAGCTCAGGGGTGGCAGATACGCAGTATTTT,CASSSGVADTQYF
TRBV7-9,TRBJ1-2,TRBD1,once,TGTGCCAGCAGCAGCTGGGACAGCTTAGTCCATAACTATGGCTACACCTTC,CASSSWDSLVHNYGYTF
TRBV18,TRBJ2-1,TRBD2,-,TGTGCCAGCTCACCGCAGCCGGGGGGGACGTACAATGAGCAGTTCTTC,CASSPQPGGTYNEQFF
TRBV11-2,TRBJ2-7,TRBD1,-,TGTGCCAGCAAGACAGGGGGCTTCGAGCAGTACTTC,CASKTGGFEQYF
TRBV28,TRBJ1-4,-,-,TGTGCCTCTGGGGGAGGAGGCAATGAAAAACTGTTTTTT,CASGGGGNEKLFF
TRBV14,TRBJ2-5,-,-,TGTGCCAGCAGCCAAGATCGGGTGGTGGGAGAGACCCAGTACTTC,CASSQDRVVGETQYF
TRBV19,TRBJ1-2,TRBD1,-,TGTGCCACCGTTCCGGGACAGGGGAACTATGGCTACACCTTC,CATVPGQGNYGYTF
TRBV28,TRBJ2-7,TRBD2,-,TGTGCCAGCAGTTTACACGGGGGGATTTACGAGCAGTACTTC,CASSLHGGIYEQYF
TRBV6-6,TRBJ2-1,TRBD2,once,TGTGCCAGTGAAGCGGGGGGACAAGTTTACAATGAGCAGTTCTTC,CASEAGGQVYNEQFF
TRBV7-6,TRBJ2-1,-,-,TGTGCCAGCAGCTCAATTCGGGGGGCGGACAATGAGCAGTTCTTC,CASSSIRGADNEQFF
TRBV3-1/TRBV3-2,TRBJ2-1,-,-,TGTGCCAGCAGCCAATCGGGGGTTGAGCAGTTCTTC,CASSQSGVEQFF
TRBV3-1/TRBV3-2,TRBJ1-1,-,-,TGTGCCAGCAGCTTTCGGAGGGGCAGCACTGAAGCTTTCTTT,CASSFRRGSTEAFF
TRBV6-1,TRBJ1-5,-,-,TGTGCCAGCAGTGAATATATGAGCAATCAGCCCCAGCATTTT,CASSEYMSNQPQHF
TRBV27,TRBJ2-5,TRBD1,-,TGTGCCAGCAGTTTATATTCCAGGGGGCGTTTTGAAGAGACCCAGTACTTC,CASSLYSRGRFEETQYF
TRBV29-1,TRBJ1-2,-,-,TGCAGCGTTCGGGACTTAGCTAACTATGGCTACACCTTC,CSVRDLANYGYTF
TRBV9,TRBJ2-1,TRBD1,-,TGTGCCAGCAGCAAACCGGGACAGGGGTACAATGAGCAGTTCTTC,CASSKPGQGYNEQFF
TRBV27,TRBJ1-6,-,-,TGTGCCAGCAGCCTTACCGCCGGGACAAAATATTCACCCCTCCACTTT,CASSLTAGTKYSPLHF
TRBV28,TRBJ1-6,TRBD1,few,TGTGCCAGCGTACAGGGGATAAGCTCACCCCTCCACTTT,CASVQGISSPLHF
TRBV19,TRBJ2-3,-,-,TGTGCCAGTAGTATTCGCGGCACAGATACGCAGTATTTT,CASSIRGTDTQYF
TRBV18,TRBJ2-7,-,-,TGTGCCAGCTCACCGGGCAGGGCCTACGAGCAGTACTTC,CASSPGRAYEQYF
TRBV5-1,TRBJ2-7,TRBD2,-,TGCGCACGACAGCGGGGTAATTACGAGCAGTACTTC,CARQRGNYEQYF
TRBV29-1,TRBJ1-4,TRBD1,once,TGCAGCGTTCGGACAGGGGATGAAAAACTGTTTTTT,CSVRTGDEKLFF
TRBV18,TRBJ1-3,-,-,TGTGCCAGCACTCCCGGGGCTGGAAACACCATATATTTT,CASTPGAGNTIYF
TRBV6-5,TRBJ2-5,TRBD2,-,TGTGCCAGCAGTACGATCCGCGGGGGGCAAGAGACCCAGTACTTC,CASSTIRGGQETQYF
TRBV10-3,TRBJ2-1,TRBD1,-,TGTGCCATCAGTGCCACTCAACCAGGGGGCTCCCTCAATGAGCAGTTCTTC,CAISATQPGGSLNEQFF
TRBV7-2,TRBJ2-3,-,-,TGTGCCAGCAGCTTAGGTCCGAAAACTAGCACAGATACGCAGTATTTT,CASSLGPKTSTDTQYF
TRBV20-1,TRBJ2-3,-,-,TGCAGTGCAGCTAGCACAGATACGCAGTATTTT,CSAASTDTQYF
TRBV6-5,TRBJ1-4,-,-,TGTGCCAGCAGTCAGGGAATAGGAAAACTGTTTTTT,CASSQGIGKLFF
TRBV2,TRBJ1-1,-,-,TGTGCCAGCAGTGGAGAGGGCCCTGAAGCTTTCTTT,CASSGEGPEAFF
TRBV7-6,TRBJ1-2,-,-,TGTGCCAGCAGCCACGGGGAGGGGCTTAAAGGCTACACCTTC,CASSHGEGLKGYTF
TRBV5-6,TRBJ1-1,-,-,TGTGCCAGCAGCGGGCCGGGGTGGGGAACTGAAGCTTTCTTT,CASSGPGWGTEAFF
TRBV7-8,TRBJ1-1,TRBD1,-,TGTGCCAGCAGCCGCCGACAGGGGCAGGGGAAGAACACTGAAGCTTTCTTT,CASSRRQGQGKNTEAFF
TRBV5-1,TRBJ2-3,-,-,TGCGCCAGCAGCCGAGGGCTCGGCACAGATACGCAGTATTTT,CASSRGLGTDTQYF
TRBV7-9,TRBJ1-1,-,few,TGTGCCAGCTTTCAGGGGTCCTCGAACACTGAAGCTTTCTTT,CASFQGSSNTEAFF
TRBV7-2,TRBJ1-1,-,-,TGTGCCAGCAGCTTAGGAAGGGCAGGGGACACTGAAGCTTTCTTT,CASSLGRAGDTEAFF
TRBV10-1,TRBJ2-3,TRBD2,-,TGCGCCAGCAGTGGAAGAGCGGGGGCGAGCACAGATACGCAGTATTTT,CASSGRAGASTDTQYF
TRBV11-2,TRBJ1-2,TRBD1,-,TGTGCCAGCAGCCCAGACAGGGGGCGCATCTATGGCTACACCTTC,CASSPDRGRIYGYTF
TRBV7-2,TRBJ1-1,TRBD1,-,TGTGCCAGCAGCTTACTTCAGGGGGCCGGCACTGAAGCTTTCTTT,CASSLLQGAGTEAFF
TRBV9,TRBJ2-3,TRBD2,-,TGTGCCAGCAGCTCAGGACTAGCTCCAGATACGCAGTATTTT,CASSSGLAPDTQYF
TRBV5-1,TRBJ2-6,-,-,TGCGCCAGCAGCGGCGAGGGTTTCGGGGCCAACGTCCTGACTTTC,CASSGEGFGANVLTF
TRBV18,TRBJ2-7,TRBD1,once,TGTGCCAGCTCACCACCGAGCCAGGGGGCCTACGAGCAGTACTTC,CASSPPSQGAYEQYF
TRBV7-6,TRBJ1-1,-,-,TGTGCCAGCAGCTTAGGGGCAGGTTCGATTGAAGCTTTCTTT,CASSLGAGSIEAFF
TRBV2,TRBJ1-5,-,-,TGTGCCAGCAGTGAGGGGACTTTAGCTCAGCCCCAGCATTTT,CASSEGTLAQPQHF
TRBV18,TRBJ2-5,-,-,TGTGCCAGCTCACCACCGAGCCAAGAGACCCAGTACTTC,CASSPPSQETQYF
TRBV5-4,TRBJ2-3,-,few,TGTGCCAGCAGCTTGTACTTACGCACAGATACGCAGTATTTT,CASSLYLRTDTQYF
TRBV19,TRBJ2-3,TRBD2,-,TGTGCCAGTGGGGCTAGCGGGGGGTCAGATACGCAGTATTTT,CASGASGGSDTQYF
TRBV6-5,TRBJ2-7,-,few,TGTGCCAGCAGGACAGCGATTTCCTACGAGCAGTACTTC,CASRTAISYEQYF
TRBV6-5,TRBJ2-5,TRBD2,-,TGTGCCAGCAGGCCTGGGGACTACCTTCGAGAGACCCAGTACTTC,CASRPGDYLRETQYF
TRBV5-5,TRBJ2-2,-,-,TGTGCCAGCAGCACCGGACAGGGACTAAGGGGGGAGCTGTTTTTT,CASSTGQGLRGELFF
TRBV9,TRBJ1-3,-,-,TGTGCCAGCAGCCCCCGGGCTGGAAACACCATATATTTT,CASSPRAGNTIYF
TRBV7-3,TRBJ2-2,-,-,TGTGCCAGCAGCTTAAGTCCGTTAGCGACCGGGGAGCTGTTTTTT,CASSLSPLATGELFF
TRBV28,TRBJ1-1,TRBD1,-,TGTGCCAGCAGGGGGACAGGGGGGAACACTGAAGCTTTCTTT,CASRGTGGNTEAFF
TRBV5-4,TRBJ2-5,-,-,TGTGCCAGCAGCTTGAAGGGCGGTCAGCGGGAGACCCAGTACTTC,CASSLKGGQRETQYF
TRBV15,TRBJ2-1,TRBD2,-,TGTGCCACCAGCAGAGATCTGGGGGGGAGGGCCTACAATGAGCAGTTCTTC,CATSRDLGGRAYNEQFF
TRBV28,TRBJ2-5,TRBD1,few,TGTGCCAGCATGGTAAACAGGGGGGCTTCGGGGGCCCAGTACTTC,CASMVNRGASGAQYF
TRBV18,TRBJ1-3,-,-,TGTGCCAGCTCACCAGTGCCAGGGAATCAAGGAAACACCATATATTTT,CASSPVPGNQGNTIYF
TRBV18,TRBJ2-1,TRBD2,-,TGTGCCAGCTCATTACGGACTAGCGAGTACAATGAGCAGTTCTTC,CASSLRTSEYNEQFF